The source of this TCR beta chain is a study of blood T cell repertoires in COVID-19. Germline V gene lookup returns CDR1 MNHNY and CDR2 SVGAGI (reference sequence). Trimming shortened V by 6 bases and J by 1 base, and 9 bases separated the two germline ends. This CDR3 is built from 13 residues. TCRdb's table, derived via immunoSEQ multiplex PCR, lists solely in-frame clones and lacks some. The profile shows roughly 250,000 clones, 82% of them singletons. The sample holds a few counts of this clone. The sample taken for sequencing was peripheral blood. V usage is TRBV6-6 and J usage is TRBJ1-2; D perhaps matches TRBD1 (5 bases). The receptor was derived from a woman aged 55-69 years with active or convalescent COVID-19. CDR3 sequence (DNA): TGTGCCAGCAGGACAGATCTTAACTATGGCTACACCTTC. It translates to CASRTDLNYGYTF.